This TCR beta chain was documented in a study of blood T cell repertoires in COVID-19. For the study at large: Spain, Italy and the United States supplied samples that represented acute and convalescent COVID-19.

With V trimmed by 3 bases and J by 3 bases, 3 bases remained unmatched. This CDR3 has 14 residues. The germline gives CDR1 SGHVS, CDR2 FNYEAQ. As processed by the authors: Reference gene primer amplification gave nucleated cell count estimates. Clones were sequenced by immunoSEQ multiplex PCR, and TCRdb holds only the in-frame ones, with some missing. V, J and clone size are taken as reported in that table, and D and trimming were inferred from the DNA itself. The sample shows about 110,000 clones, around 80% of them seen only once. This receptor was identified in a woman aged 65 to 85 with acute or convalescent COVID-19. V usage is TRBV7-6 and J usage is TRBJ2-3; 7 bases fit TRBD1. Material: peripheral blood. The CDR3 region is CASSLDRSTDTQYF. As DNA, the CDR3 is TGTGCCAGCAGCTTGGACAGGAGTACAGATACGCAGTATTTT.